A single sample gave rise to the 27 T cell receptor beta chains below, sequenced in a study of T-cell reconstitution after alpha-beta-depleted transplantation in children. Researchers prepared the TCRbeta library using unique molecular identifiers, the study reports. TCRdb analysed the PCR reads with MiXCR anew, one entry per CDR3 protein. Of some 110,000 distinct CDR3 sequences detected, 10% to 13% appear once; the ten largest clones hold under 40%. This sample comprised PBMCs, obtained before TCRalphabeta/CD19-depleted stem cell transplant. These receptors originate from a boy under 10 years old with acute lymphoblastic leukemia, due to receive a stem cell transplant.

This clonotype was counted only a few times. This sequence joins TRBV21-1 and TRBJ2-7; the table's D gene call, TRBD1, was not cross checked with the DNA. TRBV21-1 is shown as a pseudogene. The CDR3 has 16 amino acids. CDR3 amino acids: CASSYAPGQMIYEQYF. In DNA form, the CDR3 reads TGTGCCAGCAGCTACGCTCCGGGACAAATGATTTACGAGCAGTACTTC.

This chain links TRBV4-2 with TRBJ1-4, with TRBD1 identical over 10 bases. Trimming cost V 4 bases and J 0 bases; bases outside gene matches: 8. The germline V gene has CDR1 LGHNA and CDR2 YNFKEQ. This CDR3 spans 18 amino acids. In nucleotides, the CDR3 is TGTGCCAGCAGCCCCGACAGGGGGCAGACGGCAACTAATGAAAAACTGTTTTTT. It is translated as CASSPDRGQTATNEKLFF.

The chain links TRBV12-3 or TRBV12-4 to TRBJ2-1; the D gene is possibly TRBD2 (5 bases). This CDR3 has 13 residues. Trimming cost V 3 bases and J 4 bases, with 7 bases left between them. CDR3 residues: CASSLSGYNEQFF. Here the CDR3 DNA reads TGTGCCAGCAGTTTGAGCGGTTACAATGAGCAGTTCTTC.

This clonotype was recorded a few times. V is TRBV12-3 or TRBV12-4 and J is TRBJ2-7; either TRBD1 or TRBD2 may fit D (5 bases each). This CDR3 spans 13 amino acids. V lost 5 bases to trimming and J lost 2 bases, with 10 bases between them. CDR3 DNA sequence: TGTGCCAGCAGTCGTGGGGGAACCTACGAGCAGTACTTC. Translation gives CASSRGGTYEQYF.

The CDR3 DNA sequence: TGTGCCAGCAGCGCCCGATGGGGAGGCCGGGGCACAGATACGCAGTATTTT. This gives the protein CASSARWGGRGTDTQYF. The chain uses TRBV4-2 and TRBJ2-3; TRBD2 is a possible D gene (6 bases). Germline V lookup: CDR1 LGHNA, CDR2 YNFKEQ. V lost 5 bases and J 1 base, leaving 19 bases between the germline ends. The CDR3 is 17 amino acids.

This chain uses TRBV5-1 with TRBJ2-2; no definite D call. This CDR3 is built from 15 residues. Trimming shortened V by 2 bases and J by 7 bases, and 15 bases separated the two germline ends. Germline V gives CDR1 SGHRS, CDR2 YFSETQ. The DNA of the CDR3 is TGCGCCAGCAGCTTAAGACCCAGCCAAGGCGGGGAGCTGTTTTTT. This gives the protein CASSLRPSQGGELFF.

This clonotype was recorded once. One end of the junction does not line up with germline, which may come from a read error. J is TRBJ1-1 and V is TRBV27; TRBD1 is a possible D gene (6 bases). The CDR3 sequence is 13 residues long. Germline CDR1 reads MNHEY; CDR2 reads SMNVEV (reference sequence). The CDR3 sequence: CASSLWDNTEPFF. CDR3 DNA: TGTGCCAGCAGTTTATGGGACAACACTGAACCTTTCTTT.

The chain recombines TRBV18 with TRBJ1-1; the match to TRBD1 covers 8 bases. The V gene end was trimmed by 3 bases and the J gene end by 1 base; junction bases not matched to a gene: 7. In germline, CDR1 is KGHSH, CDR2 LQKENI. The CDR3 totals 16 residues. The DNA of the CDR3 is TGTGCCAGCTCACCTTCAGTCGGACAGGGGAACACTGAAGCTTTCTTT. This codes for CASSPSVGQGNTEAFF. Complete variable domain (other parts from reference TRBV18 and TRBJ1-1): NAGVMQNPRHLVRRRGQEARLRCSPMKGHSHVYWYRQLPEEGLKFMVYLQKENIIDESGMPKERFSAEFPKEGPSILRIQQVVRGDSAAYFCASSPSVGQGNTEAFFGQGTRLTVV.

This clonotype was detected only a few times. V gene TRBV18 combines with J gene TRBJ2-3; 8 bases align to TRBD2. V was clipped by 3 bases and J by 2 bases; unmatched bases: 7. The CDR3 totals 16 residues. Germline V CDR1 and CDR2: KGHSH, LQKENI. The CDR3 nucleotides are TGTGCCAGCTCACCGCCGGGACTAGAGATCACAGATACGCAGTATTTT. The encoded protein is CASSPPGLEITDTQYF.

The V and J genes are TRBV5-6 and TRBJ2-7, with D possibly matching TRBD1 (5 bases). Germline values: CDR1 SGHDT, CDR2 YYEEEE. Trimming took 4 bases from V and 3 from J, leaving 14 bases between them. The CDR3 is 14 amino acids. The CDR3 loop reads CASSQIQVVYEQYF. CDR3 in DNA: TGTGCCAGCAGCCAGATACAGGTAGTCTACGAGCAGTACTTC. Full variable domain (outside the CDR3, taken from reference TRBV5-6 and TRBJ2-7): DAGVTQSPTHLIKTRGQQVTLRCSPKSGHDTVSWYQQALGQGPQFIFQYYEEEERQRGNFPDRFSGHQFPNYSSELNVNALLLGDSALYLCASSQIQVVYEQYFGPGTRLTVT.

The table lists this clonotype with many counts. The V and J genes are TRBV5-1 and TRBJ1-1; unclear D gene. The CDR3 is made up of 14 amino acids. The germline CDR1 and CDR2 sequences are SGHRS and YFSETQ. The V gene lost 0 bases and the J gene lost 8 bases, with 14 bases spanning the gap. Here the CDR3 DNA reads TGCGCCAGCAGCTTGGGATTCCGGACCACCGAAGCTTTCTTT. Translated, it gives CASSLGFRTTEAFF.

The chain recombines TRBV7-8 with TRBJ2-4, with D maybe TRBD1 (6 bases). Per germline, CDR1 SGHVS and CDR2 FQNEAQ. Trimming left V 6 bases short and J 0 bases short, with 24 bases between. There are 19 residues in the CDR3. CDR3 loop: CASSINPEGVPLAKNIQYF. The CDR3 region has the DNA TGTGCCAGCAGTATCAATCCAGAGGGGGTCCCCTTAGCCAAAAACATTCAGTACTTC.

This clonotype turned up a few times. V gene TRBV20-1 combines with J gene TRBJ2-7; no reliable D call. Germline CDR1 reads DFQATT; CDR2 reads SNEGSKA (reference sequence). V was cut by 2 bases and J by 0 bases, with 5 bases left in between. The CDR3 is 12 residues long. CDR3 in DNA: TGCAGTGCTAGAACCCCCTCCTACGAGCAGTACTTC. Amino acid sequence: CSARTPSYEQYF.

This clonotype was seen a handful of times. The chain carries TRBV20-1 and TRBJ2-7, with D possibly being TRBD2 (6 bases). Germline CDR1 reads DFQATT; CDR2 reads SNEGSKA (reference sequence). This CDR3 region has 15 residues. The V end lost 0 bases, the J end lost 1 base, and 13 bases lay between the germline ends. The CDR3 sequence is CSARDFSGVSYEQYF. In DNA, the CDR3 is TGCAGTGCTAGAGATTTTTCGGGGGTTTCCTACGAGCAGTACTTC.

This clonotype was detected ten times or more. The chain employs TRBV2 and TRBJ2-5; 10 bases align to TRBD1. This CDR3 contains 15 residues. The germline V gene has CDR1 SNHLY and CDR2 FYNNEI. J lost 3 bases, V lost 6 bases, and 7 bases had no gene match. The CDR3 protein is CASRKTTGGEETQYF. DNA for the CDR3: TGTGCCAGCAGAAAGACGACAGGGGGCGAAGAGACCCAGTACTTC.

This clonotype appeared a few times. The genes are TRBV5-4 and TRBJ2-2; no clear D. V lost 3 bases and J lost 8, with 11 bases in between. This CDR3 region has 13 residues. The germline CDR1 and CDR2 sequences are SGHNT and YYREEE (reference sequence). The DNA for the CDR3 is TGTGCCAGCAGCTCCGAGCGTCCTGGGGAGCTGTTTTTT. It is translated as CASSSERPGELFF.

This clonotype was found many times. The chain uses TRBV12-3 or TRBV12-4 and TRBJ2-1; D could derive from TRBD1 or TRBD2 (5 bases each). V lost 3 bases and J 7 bases, leaving 13 bases between the germline ends. This CDR3 is 14 amino acids long. The CDR3: CASSFTEEGNEQFF. CDR3 DNA sequence: TGTGCCAGCAGTTTCACAGAAGAGGGGAATGAGCAGTTCTTC.

V usage is TRBV6-5 and J usage is TRBJ2-5, with 11 nucleotides matching TRBD2. CDR3 length: 19 amino acids. V lost 0 bases, J lost 5 bases, and 14 bases stayed unmatched. Germline CDR1 MNHEY, CDR2 SVGAGI. CDR3 protein: CASSYSSMGIAGGGETQYF. DNA for the CDR3: TGTGCCAGCAGTTACTCGAGTATGGGGATAGCGGGAGGGGGGGAGACCCAGTACTTC.

V usage is TRBV28 and J usage is TRBJ2-6; D is ambiguous. The CDR3 is 13 residues long. Trimming cost V 10 bases and J 4 bases, with 11 bases left between them. The germline V gene has CDR1 MDHEN and CDR2 SYDVKM. CDR3 bases: TGTGCCACCACACCCCGGGGGGCCAACGTCCTGACTTTC. Its translation: CATTPRGANVLTF.

In this sample, this clonotype turned up a few times. CDR3 region: CASSFQGYVNEQFF. CDR3 in DNA: TGTGCCAGCAGTTTTCAGGGGTACGTAAATGAGCAGTTCTTC. The J gene is TRBJ2-1, the V gene TRBV12-3 or TRBV12-4; TRBD1 is a possible D gene (6 bases). The CDR3 has 14 amino acids. Trimming stripped 3 bases from V and 7 bases from J, with 13 bases between.

This clonotype was seen ten or more times. The chain couples TRBV29-1 to TRBJ1-1; 7 bases map to TRBD1. Germline-derived CDR1 and CDR2 are SQVTM and ANQGSEA. This CDR3 region has 19 residues. The trim removed 8 bases at V and 1 base at J, leaving 25 bases unmatched. This chain's CDR3 is CSSGGGSGQGLYSNTEAFF. The CDR3, as DNA: TGCAGCTCAGGGGGTGGAAGCGGGCAGGGGTTATATTCGAACACTGAAGCTTTCTTT. Full variable domain (remainder filled in from reference TRBV29-1 and TRBJ1-1): SAVISQKPSRDICQRGTSLTIQCQVDSQVTMMFWYRQQPGQSLTLIATANQGSEATYESGFVIDKFPISRPNLTFSTLTVSNMSPEDSSIYLCSSGGGSGQGLYSNTEAFFGQGTRLTVV.

The chain couples TRBV5-6 to TRBJ1-5; maybe TRBD1 (5 bases). CDR1 is SGHDT and CDR2 is YYEEEE in the germline V gene. The CDR3 has 15 residues. V was trimmed by 2 bases and J by 6 bases, leaving 15 bases between them. The CDR3 here is CASSLHVPQGQPQHF. The CDR3 nucleotides are TGTGCCAGCAGCTTACACGTTCCCCAGGGTCAGCCCCAGCATTTT.

This rearrangement joins TRBV7-8 to TRBJ2-1; D call uncertain. The V end lost 2 bases, the J end lost 7 bases, and 15 bases lay between the germline ends. This CDR3 is built from 15 residues. CDR1 and CDR2 from the germline V gene are SGHVS and FQNEAQ. The CDR3 region is CASSLKAAVGNEQFF. The CDR3 DNA reads as TGTGCCAGCAGCTTAAAGGCGGCGGTCGGGAATGAGCAGTTCTTC.

V and J are TRBV18 and TRBJ1-1; weak D call: TRBD1 (5 bases). The CDR3 is 17 amino acids. Germline CDR1 and CDR2: KGHSH and LQKENI. Trimming removed 3 bases from V and 1 base from J, with 18 bases in between. CDR3 residues: CASSPPGRTNRNTEAFF. The CDR3 DNA sequence: TGTGCCAGCTCACCTCCGGGCAGGACAAACCGGAACACTGAAGCTTTCTTT.

V and J are TRBV5-5 and TRBJ2-5; D is possibly TRBD2 (7 bases). This CDR3 is built from 16 residues. Germline assignment: CDR1 SGHKS and CDR2 YYEKEE (reference sequence). V gave up 0 bases and J gave up 4 bases, with 16 bases separating them. The DNA for the CDR3 is TGTGCCAGCAGCTTGGTAGGGGGAGGGGACGGAGAGACCCAGTACTTC. Its protein is CASSLVGGGDGETQYF.

In this sample, this clonotype turned up many times. The rearrangement joins TRBV7-8 to TRBJ2-3; TRBD2 is a possible D gene (6 bases). V lost 3 bases to trimming and J lost 0 bases, with 13 bases between them. This CDR3 has 16 residues. Germline CDR1 and CDR2: SGHVS and FQNEAQ. The chain's CDR3 is CASSLGLAPSTDTQYF. The CDR3 nucleotides are TGTGCCAGCAGCTTGGGTCTAGCGCCTAGCACAGATACGCAGTATTTT.

Sample share makes this clonotype medium-sized. The CDR3 sequence is CASSEGVREGSDTQYF. For the CDR3, the DNA is TGTGCCAGCAGTGAGGGTGTCCGGGAGGGGTCTGATACGCAGTATTTT. The rearrangement uses TRBV25-1 and TRBJ2-3; 8 nucleotides match TRBD2. Germline V CDR1 and CDR2: MGHDK, SYGVNS. CDR3 size: 16 residues. V lost 3 bases to trimming and J lost 6 bases; unmatched junction nucleotides: 11.